The 22 T cell receptor beta chains below were found in one sample sequenced in a study of cytomegalovirus exposure and HLA in healthy donors listed by TCRdb under 2017. The library relied on the immunoSEQ multiplex PCR assay. For the multiplex PCR, a mixture combining 60 forward primers for TCR Vbeta segments and 13 reverse primers for TCR Jbeta segments was used. TCRdb took this table from immuneACCESS and kept in-frame rearrangements with V and J called. Such tables lack part of the clones; where checked against another copy, unresolved V genes explain under half of the gap, and the rest is unexplained. The sample data list under 70,000 clones, and 65% to 80% of these were observed just once. In total, the top ten clones hold about a third of the sample. Sequenced material: PBMCs. These TCRs come from a man between 40 and 49 years old in good health and CMV-seropositive.

The gene calls are TRBV6-5 and TRBJ1-1; 8 bases map to TRBD1. The CDR3 contains 14 residues. The V gene's germline CDR1 is MNHEY and CDR2 SVGAGI. V was clipped by 8 bases and J by 0 bases; unmatched bases: 5. CDR3 sequence reads: CASSGDRLNTEAFF. Written as DNA, the CDR3 is TGTGCCAGCTCGGGGGACAGGTTGAACACTGAAGCTTTCTTT.

The chain carries TRBV7-9 and TRBJ2-7; 12 bases are shared with TRBD1. The CDR3 has 16 residues. The germline gives CDR1 SEHNR, CDR2 FQNEAQ (reference sequence). Trimming removed 5 bases from V and 3 bases from J; junction bases left unmatched: 8. CDR3 bases: TGTGCCAGCAGCCCCCTCCGGGACAGGGGGCACTACGAGCAGTACTTC. Its protein product is CASSPLRDRGHYEQYF.

J is TRBJ1-2 and V is TRBV23-1; 7 nucleotides line up with TRBD1. TRBV23-1 is classed as an ORF, of uncertain function. Germline trimming cut 4 bases from V and 2 bases from J; bases unmatched to any gene: 10. The CDR3 totals 16 residues. DNA for the CDR3: TGCGCCAGCAGTCCGAGGACAGGCAATTACAACTATGGCTACACCTTC. This translates into CASSPRTGNYNYGYTF.

The chain joins TRBV30 to TRBJ1-1; TRBD1 is a possible D gene (5 bases). The ends were cut back, 1 base at V and 3 bases at J, with 9 bases in the middle. The length of the CDR3 is 13 residues. Germline values: CDR1 GTSNPN, CDR2 SVGIG (reference sequence). Here the CDR3 reads CAWSEAGHTEAFF. CDR3 DNA sequence: TGTGCCTGGAGTGAGGCAGGGCACACTGAAGCTTTCTTT.

This clone has only one observation. The rearrangement links TRBV10-2 to TRBJ2-3; possibly TRBD2 for D (6 bases). Germline V gene sequence: CDR1 WSHSY, CDR2 SAAADI. The ends were cut back, 3 bases at V and 3 bases at J, with 22 bases in the middle. The CDR3 runs 18 residues. CDR3 sequence: CASSEFARGIPRTDTQYF. The CDR3 region has the DNA TGCGCCAGCAGTGAATTTGCACGGGGGATCCCTCGAACAGATACGCAGTATTTT.

V is TRBV29-1 and J is TRBJ1-2, with 8 bases aligning to TRBD1. Germline-derived CDR1 and CDR2 are SQVTM and ANQGSEA. The CDR3 has 13 residues. The V segment lost 3 bases and the J segment 5 bases; nucleotides outside the gene matches: 5. Here the CDR3 DNA reads TGCAGCGTTGACGAGACAGGGGATTATGGCTACACCTTC. The encoded protein is CSVDETGDYGYTF. Full variable domain (rest looked up from reference TRBV29-1 and TRBJ1-2): SAVISQKPSRDICQRGTSLTIQCQVDSQVTMMFWYRQQPGQSLTLIATANQGSEATYESGFVIDKFPISRPNLTFSTLTVSNMSPEDSSIYLCSVDETGDYGYTFGSGTRLTVV.

This clone was detected a few times. This rearrangement joins TRBV5-1 to TRBJ2-7; D not resolved. The CDR3 sequence is 13 residues long. Per germline, CDR1 SGHRS and CDR2 YFSETQ. V was pared by 2 bases and J by 3 bases, with 9 bases between. CDR3 DNA sequence: TGCGCCAGCAGCTTTATCCACAACTACGAGCAGTACTTC. It encodes CASSFIHNYEQYF. Drawing the rest from reference TRBV5-1 and TRBJ2-7, the complete variable domain is KAGVTQTPRYLIKTRGQQVTLSCSPISGHRSVSWYQQTPGQGLQFLFEYFSETQRNKGNFPGRFSGRQFSNSRSEMNVSTLELGDSALYLCASSFIHNYEQYFGPGTRLTVT.

The chain links TRBV5-1 to TRBJ2-1, with TRBD2 identical over 9 bases. The trim removed 4 bases at V and 9 bases at J, leaving 11 bases unmatched. The CDR3 covers 15 residues. In germline, CDR1 is SGHRS, CDR2 YFSETQ. This CDR3 reads CASSTGYSGGSEQFF. CDR3 DNA sequence: TGCGCCAGCAGCACGGGGTATAGCGGGGGTTCTGAGCAGTTCTTC.

This clone was recorded only once. The chain recombines TRBV9 with TRBJ2-5; D may be TRBD1 (5 bases). Deletions cut 0 bases from V and 4 bases from J, with 16 bases between. CDR1 is SGDLS, CDR2 YYNGEE, per germline. The CDR3 consists of 16 residues. In nucleotides, the CDR3 is TGTGCCAGCAGCGTAGAAGGGGCCCCCAGGCCAGAGACCCAGTACTTC. Translation gives CASSVEGAPRPETQYF.

The chain has TRBV4-1 and TRBJ2-1; TRBD2 aligns across 7 bases. V lost 3 bases and J lost 8; bases outside the gene matches: 10. The CDR3 consists of 15 residues. CDR1 and CDR2 from the germline V gene are MGHRA and YSYEKL. CDR3 in amino acids: CASSQGSGVGDEQFF. CDR3 coding DNA: TGCGCCAGCAGCCAGGGAAGCGGGGTTGGCGATGAGCAGTTCTTC.

The chain couples TRBV2 to TRBJ2-3, with D possibly TRBD2 on 6 matching bases. The germline V and J ends were trimmed by 5 bases and 2 bases, with 17 bases remaining between them. Germline values: CDR1 SNHLY, CDR2 FYNNEI. CDR3 length equals 16 residues. CDR3 DNA: TGTGCCAGCAGTCATCTGGTGGAGGGATACACAGATACGCAGTATTTT. Its translation is CASSHLVEGYTDTQYF.

The chain links TRBV30 to TRBJ2-7; the match to TRBD2 covers 7 bases. Losses at the gene ends were 0 bases for V and 2 bases for J; bases not matched to a gene: 7. Per germline, CDR1 GTSNPN and CDR2 SVGIG (reference sequence). The CDR3 loop spans 15 amino acids. The CDR3, as DNA: TGTGCCTGGAGTGTCAAAGCGGGGACGACCTACGAGCAGTACTTC. Its translation is CAWSVKAGTTYEQYF.

The V call is TRBV4-2, the J call TRBJ1-2; D is possibly TRBD1 (5 bases). Germline CDR1 and CDR2: LGHNA and YNFKEQ. The CDR3 is made up of 14 amino acids. Trimming stripped 2 bases from V and 3 bases from J, with 10 bases between. The CDR3 loop reads CASSQSTAYYGYTF. The CDR3 coding sequence is TGTGCCAGCAGCCAATCGACAGCCTACTATGGCTACACCTTC.

The rearrangement uses TRBV7-8 and TRBJ1-5; 7 nucleotides line up with TRBD1. Trimming removed 0 bases from V and 5 bases from J; junction bases left unmatched: 4. Germline CDR1 reads SGHVS; CDR2 reads FQNEAQ. CDR3 length: 15 amino acids. The CDR3 loop reads CASSLADRAYQPQHF. CDR3 bases: TGTGCCAGCAGCTTAGCCGACAGGGCGTATCAGCCCCAGCATTTT.

The V call is TRBV9, the J call TRBJ1-5; 9 bases map to TRBD1. J gave up 4 bases and V 3 bases, and 5 bases lay outside the gene matches. CDR3 size: 15 residues. In germline, CDR1 is SGDLS, CDR2 YYNGEE. The CDR3 DNA follows: TGTGCCAGCAGCGCACAGGGGGCAATGAATCAGCCCCAGCATTTT. Translated: CASSAQGAMNQPQHF.

A few counts support this clone. The chain uses TRBV9 and TRBJ2-3; D possibly corresponds to TRBD2 (5 bases). The V gene's germline CDR1 is SGDLS and CDR2 YYNGEE. Trimming removed 3 bases at V and 5 bases at J, with 19 bases between. The CDR3 sequence is 16 residues long. The CDR3 loop reads CASSGLRRPGEDTQYF. CDR3 nucleotides: TGTGCCAGCAGCGGCCTGCGGCGCCCCGGGGAAGATACGCAGTATTTT.

The gene calls are TRBV4-2 and TRBJ2-7, with TRBD2 matching over 13 bases. Germline lookup yields CDR1 LGHNA and CDR2 YNFKEQ. The CDR3 covers 18 residues. Trimming took 0 bases from V and 0 from J; bases not matched to a gene: 5. The CDR3: CASSQDRTSGGNSYEQYF. The CDR3 DNA follows: TGTGCCAGCAGCCAAGATCGGACTAGCGGGGGAAACTCCTACGAGCAGTACTTC.

The rearrangement links TRBV27 to TRBJ2-2; D is undetermined. This CDR3 comprises 13 residues. V shed 3 bases and J shed 3 bases, with 5 bases lying between them. The V gene's germline CDR1 is MNHEY and CDR2 SMNVEV (reference sequence). The CDR3 DNA reads as TGTGCCAGCAGTTTTGGGCACACCGGGGAGCTGTTTTTT. Encoded protein: CASSFGHTGELFF.

V is TRBV7-3 and J is TRBJ2-5; 7 bases line up with TRBD2. CDR3 length: 15 residues. The germline gives CDR1 SGHTA, CDR2 FQGTGA. V lost 5 bases to trimming and J lost 5 bases; unmatched junction nucleotides: 11. The chain's CDR3 is CASSPGVGGGETQYF. In nucleotides, the CDR3 is TGTGCCAGCAGCCCCGGGGTGGGGGGGGGTGAGACCCAGTACTTC.

In this sample, this clone turned up once. The genes are TRBV7-2 and TRBJ2-1; D is perhaps TRBD1 (5 bases). V lost 3 bases to trimming and J lost 8 bases, with 17 bases between them. The CDR3 runs to 15 residues. CDR1 SGHTA and CDR2 FQGNSA come from the germline V gene. For the CDR3, the DNA is TGTGCCAGCAGCTTTACGACAGCCACATACGATGAGCAGTTCTTC. Translation gives CASSFTTATYDEQFF.

The rearrangement joins TRBV4-2 to TRBJ2-7; TRBD2 aligns across 12 bases. After removal of 2 bases from V and 3 bases from J, the junction contained 2 bases not matched to a gene. Germline V gene data show CDR1 as LGHNA and CDR2 as YNFKEQ. The CDR3 contains 15 residues. CDR3 coding DNA: TGTGCCAGCAGCCAATGGACTAGCGGGGACTACGAGCAGTACTTC. Amino acid sequence: CASSQWTSGDYEQYF.

This chain joins TRBV11-2 and TRBJ2-1; D not certain. With 1 base removed from V and 2 bases from J, the gap between germline ends came to 3 bases. The CDR3 consists of 13 residues. Germline lookup yields CDR1 SGHAT and CDR2 FQNNGV. The CDR3 DNA is TGTGCCAGCAGCTTAGCTCCCTACAATGAGCAGTTCTTC. Its protein is CASSLAPYNEQFF.